Listed below are T cell receptor beta chains from one sample, sequenced in a study of cytomegalovirus exposure and HLA in healthy donors. Data came from immunoSEQ multiplex PCR; TCRdb stores just in-frame clones and leaves some out. Found here are some 80,000 clones, about 78% of them singletons; the top ten hold approximately 5.6%. Sequenced material: PBMCs. Source of these receptors: a man between 18 and 35 years old in good health and CMV-seropositive. Each CDR3 is given with its conserved first and last residue. Fields, in order: D gene, clone size, V gene, J gene, CDR3 protein, CDR3 DNA. D genes are given only for firm matches. Size values are once, few and many counts, or a class for expanded clones, and some rows have none.

>.|.|TRBV28|TRBJ1-1
CASSLYARGNTEAFF
TGTGCCAGCAGTTTATATGCTAGAGGAAACACTGAAGCTTTCTTT
>TRBD2|.|TRBV5-1|TRBJ2-1
CASSLGLAGNEQFF
TGCGCCAGCAGCTTGGGCCTAGCGGGCAATGAGCAGTTCTTC
>.|few|TRBV10-3|TRBJ2-6
CAISEVDIVGANVLTF
TGTGCCATCAGTGAGGTGGACATAGTTGGGGCCAACGTCCTGACTTTC
>TRBD2|.|TRBV5-1|TRBJ2-7
CASSPRTSGRIHEQYF
TGCGCCAGCAGCCCACGGACTAGCGGGAGAATACACGAGCAGTACTTC
>TRBD1|.|TRBV7-2|TRBJ1-5
CASSLLTGGSQPQHF
TGTGCCAGCAGCCTGTTGACAGGGGGCAGCCAGCCCCAGCATTTT
>TRBD1|few|TRBV6-6|TRBJ2-6
CASSYGTASGANVLTF
TGTGCCAGCAGTTACGGGACAGCTTCTGGGGCCAACGTCCTGACTTTC
>TRBD1|.|TRBV11-2|TRBJ1-2
CASSSTGAGYTF
TGTGCCAGCAGTTCCACAGGGGCCGGCTACACCTTC
>.|.|TRBV19|TRBJ1-1
CASSVSGGTEAFF
TGTGCCAGTAGTGTAAGCGGGGGAACTGAAGCTTTCTTT
>.|.|TRBV6-5|TRBJ2-2
CASSYSAGTGELFF
TGTGCCAGCAGTTACTCCGCGGGGACCGGGGAGCTGTTTTTT
>TRBD2|.|TRBV29-1|TRBJ2-7
CSVKSSGISYEQYF
TGCAGCGTTAAATCTAGCGGGATTTCCTACGAGCAGTACTTC
>.|.|TRBV10-3|TRBJ1-1
CAFRGEMNTEAFF
TGTGCATTCCGAGGCGAGATGAACACTGAAGCTTTCTTT
>.|.|TRBV5-1|TRBJ2-3
CASSLVGAGDTQYF
TGCGCCAGCAGCTTGGTAGGGGCGGGGGATACGCAGTATTTT
>TRBD2|.|TRBV28|TRBJ2-3
CASTTGGNTQYF
TGTGCCAGCACTACGGGGGGAAATACGCAGTATTTT
>.|.|TRBV27|TRBJ2-7
CASGAGWPREQYF
TGTGCCAGCGGGGCAGGGTGGCCGAGGGAGCAGTACTTC
>TRBD2|.|TRBV2|TRBJ2-1
CASSVISLAGGVYNEQFF
TGTGCCAGCAGTGTAATATCTCTAGCGGGAGGTGTCTACAATGAGCAGTTCTTC
>.|.|TRBV7-2|TRBJ2-3
CASSLMGPPDTQYF
TGTGCCAGCAGTCTAATGGGCCCCCCTGATACGCAGTATTTT
>.|.|TRBV29-1|TRBJ2-7
CSVLGAFYEQYF
TGCAGCGTTCTGGGGGCCTTCTACGAGCAGTACTTC
>.|once|TRBV10-3|TRBJ2-1
CAISPSGDGNEQFF
TGTGCCATCAGCCCATCCGGTGACGGGAATGAGCAGTTCTTC
>.|.|TRBV10-1|TRBJ2-7
CASSESTGRNEQYF
TGCGCCAGCAGTGAGTCGACAGGGAGGAACGAGCAGTACTTC
>.|.|TRBV5-4|TRBJ2-7
CASSTGQPYEQYF
TGTGCCAGCAGCACGGGACAACCCTACGAGCAGTACTTC
>.|.|TRBV2|TRBJ1-5
CASSDSYSNQPQHF
TGTGCCAGCAGTGACAGTTATAGCAATCAGCCCCAGCATTTT
>TRBD2|once|TRBV5-4|TRBJ2-2
CASSPGLAGGWAGELFF
TGTGCCAGCAGCCCGGGACTAGCGGGAGGGTGGGCCGGGGAGCTGTTTTTT
>TRBD1|.|TRBV27|TRBJ1-2
CASSPGQGVYGYTF
TGTGCCAGCAGTCCCGGACAGGGTGTATATGGCTACACCTTC